This T cell receptor beta chain is from a study of T cell responses to AZD1222 COVID-19 vaccine. Overall study results and limits: Two AZD1222 doses significantly raised spike-specific TCR breadth and depth over controls. Across the whole spike, CD4 TCRs peaked at regions 160-218 and 743-854. Among spike-specific TCRs, nearly half reportedly target unmutated variant regions. Donors skewed white British and female; clonal diversity was possibly underestimated.

TCRdb's copy holds only in-frame clones and misses some; the assay was immunoSEQ multiplex PCR. The data show around 130,000 clones, about 93% seen once. The CDR3 is 14 residues long. V was pared by 3 bases and J by 6 bases, with 14 bases between. Germline V gives CDR1 SGHAT, CDR2 FQNNGV. This clone came up once. Its antigen is not identified. Sequencing used peripheral blood, obtained on day 0 of AZD1222 vaccination. The chain carries TRBV11-2 and TRBJ1-2; D possibly corresponds to TRBD1 (5 bases). The TCR was taken from an adult in good health. The CDR3 loop is CASSFLGTRDGYTF. CDR3 sequence (DNA): TGTGCCAGCAGCTTCCTCGGGACCCGGGATGGCTACACCTTC.